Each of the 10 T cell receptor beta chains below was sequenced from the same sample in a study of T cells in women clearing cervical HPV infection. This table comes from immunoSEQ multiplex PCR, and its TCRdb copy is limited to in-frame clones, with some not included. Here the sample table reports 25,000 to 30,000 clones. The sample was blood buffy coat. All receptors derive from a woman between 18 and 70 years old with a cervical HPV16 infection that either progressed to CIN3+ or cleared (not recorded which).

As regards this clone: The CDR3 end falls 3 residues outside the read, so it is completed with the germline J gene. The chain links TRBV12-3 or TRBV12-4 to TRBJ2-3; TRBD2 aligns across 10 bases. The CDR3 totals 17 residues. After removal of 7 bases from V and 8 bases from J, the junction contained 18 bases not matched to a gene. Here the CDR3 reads CASTRRSGGARWGTQYF. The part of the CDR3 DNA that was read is TGTGCCAGCACACGAAGAAGCGGGGGGGCGAGGTGGGGTACG.

Here the CDR3 reads CASSFPTEPQHF. Partial CDR3 DNA: TGTGCCAGTAGTTTCCCAACGGAGCCC. V is TRBV19 and J is TRBJ1-5; D unclear. The read finishes 3 residues shy of the CDR3 end, and the germline J gene is used to complete it. V was clipped by 5 bases and J by 8 bases, with 10 bases between them. Per the germline V gene, CDR1 is LNHDA and CDR2 is SQIVND (reference sequence). The CDR3 is 12 amino acids.

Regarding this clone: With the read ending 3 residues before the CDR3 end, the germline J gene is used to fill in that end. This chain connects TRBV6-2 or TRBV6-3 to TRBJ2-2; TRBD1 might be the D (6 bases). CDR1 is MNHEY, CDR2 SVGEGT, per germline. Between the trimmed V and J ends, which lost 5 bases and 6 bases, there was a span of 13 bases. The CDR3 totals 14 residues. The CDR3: CASSQQGRAGELFF. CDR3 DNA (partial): TGTGCCAGCAGTCAACAGGGTAGAGCCGGGGAG.

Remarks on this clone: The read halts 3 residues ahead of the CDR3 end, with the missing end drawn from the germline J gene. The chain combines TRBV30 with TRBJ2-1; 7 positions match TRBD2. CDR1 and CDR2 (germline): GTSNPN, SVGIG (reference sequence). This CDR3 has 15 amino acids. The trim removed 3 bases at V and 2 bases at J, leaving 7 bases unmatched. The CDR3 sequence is CAWRKVAGAYNEQFF. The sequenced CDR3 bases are TGTGCCTGGAGAAAGGTAGCGGGTGCCTACAATGAG. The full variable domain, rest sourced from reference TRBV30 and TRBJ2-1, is SQTIHQWPATLVQPVGSPLSLECTVEGTSNPNLYWYRQAAGRGLQLLFYSVGIGQISSEVPQNLSASRPQDRQFILSSKKLLLSDSGFYLCAWRKVAGAYNEQFFGPGTRLTVL.

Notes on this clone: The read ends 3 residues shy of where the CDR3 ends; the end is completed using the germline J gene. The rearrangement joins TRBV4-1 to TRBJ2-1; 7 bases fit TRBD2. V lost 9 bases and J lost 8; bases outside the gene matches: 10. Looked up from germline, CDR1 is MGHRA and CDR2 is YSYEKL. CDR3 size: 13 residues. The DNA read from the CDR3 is TGCGCCAGTTCTAGCGGCCTGTGGGATGAG. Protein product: CASSSGLWDE. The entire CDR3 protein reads CASSSGLWDEQFF.

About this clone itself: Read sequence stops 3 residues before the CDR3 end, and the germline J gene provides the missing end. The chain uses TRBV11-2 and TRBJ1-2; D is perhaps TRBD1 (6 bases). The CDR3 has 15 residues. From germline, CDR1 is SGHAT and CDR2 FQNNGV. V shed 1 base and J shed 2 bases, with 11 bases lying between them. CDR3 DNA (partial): TGTGCCAGCAGCTTAGTGACAGGTGACAACTATGGC. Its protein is CASSLVTGDNYG. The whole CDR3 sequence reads CASSLVTGDNYGYTF. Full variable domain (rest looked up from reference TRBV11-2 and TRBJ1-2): EAGVAQSPRYKIIEKRQSVAFWCNPISGHATLYWYQQILGQGPKLLIQFQNNGVVDDSQLPKDRFSAERLKGVDSTLKIQPAKLEDSAVYLCASSLVTGDNYGYTFGSGTRLTVV.

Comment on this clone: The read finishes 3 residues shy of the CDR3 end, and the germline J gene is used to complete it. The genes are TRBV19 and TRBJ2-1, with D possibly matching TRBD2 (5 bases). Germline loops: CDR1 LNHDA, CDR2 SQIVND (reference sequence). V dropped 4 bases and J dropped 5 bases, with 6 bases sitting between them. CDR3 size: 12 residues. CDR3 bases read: TGTGCCAGTAGTAAAGCGGACAATGAG. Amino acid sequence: CASSKADNE. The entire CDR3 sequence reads CASSKADNEQFF.

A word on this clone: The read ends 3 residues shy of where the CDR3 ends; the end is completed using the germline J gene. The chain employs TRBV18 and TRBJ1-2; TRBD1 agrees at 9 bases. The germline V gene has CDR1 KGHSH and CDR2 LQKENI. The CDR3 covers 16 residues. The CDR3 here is CASSQTTGGQSEGYTF. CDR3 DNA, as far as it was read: TGTGCCAGCTCACAAACGACAGGGGGACAATCGGAGGGC.

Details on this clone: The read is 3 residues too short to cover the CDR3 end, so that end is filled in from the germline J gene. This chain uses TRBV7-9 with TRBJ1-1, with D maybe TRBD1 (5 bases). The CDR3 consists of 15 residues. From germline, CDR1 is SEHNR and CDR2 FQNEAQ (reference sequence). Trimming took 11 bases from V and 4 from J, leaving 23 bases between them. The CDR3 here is CASRSGEAVGTEAFF. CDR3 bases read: TGTGCCTCTAGGTCGGGGGAGGCGGTGGGCACTGAA. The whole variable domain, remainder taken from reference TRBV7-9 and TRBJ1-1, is DTGVSQNPRHKITKRGQNVTFRCDPISEHNRLYWYRQTLGQGPEFLTYFQNEAQLEKSRLLSDRFSAERPKGSFSTLEIQRTEQGDSAMYLCASRSGEAVGTEAFFGQGTRLTVV.

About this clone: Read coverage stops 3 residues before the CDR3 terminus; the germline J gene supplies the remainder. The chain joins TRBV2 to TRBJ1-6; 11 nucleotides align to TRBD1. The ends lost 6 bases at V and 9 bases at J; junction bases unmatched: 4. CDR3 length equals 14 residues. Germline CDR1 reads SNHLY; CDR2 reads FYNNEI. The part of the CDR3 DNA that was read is TGTGCCAGCAGCGGGGACAGGGGGGTTTCACCC. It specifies CASSGDRGVSP. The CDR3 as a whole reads CASSGDRGVSPLHF.